These T cell receptor beta chains were read from a single sample in a study of neurological immune-mediated disorders. TCRdb independently ran MiXCR on the 5' RACE reads; one entry per CDR3 protein. This sample has about 80,000 distinct CDR3 sequences, with 4.3% found just once. The specimen sequenced was PBMCs. These receptors were collected from a woman in her sixties or seventies with multiple sclerosis. Both conserved end residues are part of each CDR3. D genes are given only for firm matches. Clone size appears in some rows only: once, few, many, or a class for an expanded clone.

>many|.|TRBJ2-7|TRBV25-1
TGTGCCAGCAGTGCCGGGTCCGTCTACGAGCAGTACTTC
CASSAGSVYEQYF
>many|.|TRBJ2-1|TRBV20-1
TGCAGTGCTAGGGGGGTAGCGAAAAGCTCCTACAATGAGCAGTTCTTC
CSARGVAKSSYNEQFF
>many|TRBD2|TRBJ2-5|TRBV7-8
TGTGCCAGCACCACGGGACTAGCGGGGGCCGGGGGGGACTTC
CASTTGLAGAGGDF
>many|TRBD1|TRBJ2-7|TRBV10-3
TGTGCATCAGGGACAGCGTCCTACGAGCAGTACTTC
CASGTASYEQYF
>many|TRBD1|TRBJ2-3|TRBV20-1
TGCAGTGCTTCCGGGGACAGGGGAAACACAGATACGCAGTATTTT
CSASGDRGNTDTQYF
>many|TRBD2|TRBJ2-7|TRBV5-5
TGTGCCAGCAGCTTGAGGGGGACTAGCGCAGGCGAGCAGTACTTC
CASSLRGTSAGEQYF
>few|.|TRBJ2-3|TRBV6-6
TGTGCCAGCAGTTACTGGGCTAGTCAGTCAGATACGCAGTATTTT
CASSYWASQSDTQYF
>many|TRBD1|TRBJ1-1|TRBV5-1
TGCGCCAGCAGCGTTCGGACAGGGGGCACTGAAGCTTTCTTT
CASSVRTGGTEAFF
>many|TRBD1|TRBJ2-7|TRBV27
TGTGCCAGCGGACAGGGTGCCTACGAGCAGTACTTC
CASGQGAYEQYF
>.|TRBD2|TRBJ2-7|TRBV9
TGTGCCAGCAGCCCTGGGGGGGTCTACGAGCAGTACTTC
CASSPGGVYEQYF
>many|.|TRBJ1-3|TRBV5-1
TGCGCCAGCAGAGAAGAGGGAGGGAACTCTGGAAACACCATATATTTT
CASREEGGNSGNTIYF
>many|.|TRBJ1-2|TRBV7-2
TGTGCCAGCAGCTTAGCGCTTCAAGACTATGGCTACACCTTC
CASSLALQDYGYTF
>many|.|TRBJ1-2|TRBV20-1
TGCAGTGCTAGAACAGGGATTAGCTACACCTTC
CSARTGISYTF
>many|TRBD1|TRBJ1-1|TRBV7-9
TGTGCCAGCAGCTTAGTAGGCACAGGGGGCAGAGAGGCTGAAGCTTTCTTT
CASSLVGTGGREAEAFF
>many|.|TRBJ2-7|TRBV3-1
TGTGCCAGCAGCCACGAGACTGGGTCCTCCTACGAGCAGTACTTC
CASSHETGSSYEQYF
>many|.|TRBJ1-2|TRBV6-5
TGTGCCAGCAGACGGTTTAGGGTCCCCTTAGAGCAAGCTAACTATGGCTACACCTTC
CASRRFRVPLEQANYGYTF
>.|TRBD1|TRBJ1-6|TRBV5-4
TGTGCCAGCAGCCCACCGGGACAGCTATCACCCCTCCACTTT
CASSPPGQLSPLHF
>many|.|TRBJ2-7|TRBV5-1
TGCGCCAGCAGCTCCTACGGAACCTACGAGCAGTACTTC
CASSSYGTYEQYF
>.|.|TRBJ2-7|TRBV5-1
TGCGCCAGCAGCCCCACGACCTTATACGAGCAGTACTTC
CASSPTTLYEQYF
>many|.|TRBJ1-6|TRBV5-4
TGTGCCAGCAGCTTCGTTGGGACAAGGACCTTTTCCTATAATTCACCCCTCCACTTT
CASSFVGTRTFSYNSPLHF